The rows below give T cell receptor beta chains drawn from one sample of a study of shared clonotypes between healthy human individuals. Assay: immunoSEQ multiplex PCR; the TCRdb copy retains only in-frame clones and omits some. The repertoire includes approximately 600,000 clones, roughly 95% of them detected once, and over 0.09% sits in the top ten. Input material: naive CD8+ T cells sorted from blood. These receptors were collected from a woman in her twenties or thirties in good health. CDR3s include the opening cysteine and the closing phenylalanine or tryptophan. D genes are given only for firm matches. Size values are once, few and many counts, or a class for expanded clones, and some rows have none.

abundance,d_gene,j_gene,v_gene,CDR3aa,CDR3nt
-,-,TRBJ2-5,TRBV30,CAWIPLAPETQYF,TGTGCCTGGATCCCACTGGCCCCGGAGACCCAGTACTTC
-,-,TRBJ2-1,TRBV5-6,CASSPTVLSYNEQFF,TGTGCCAGCAGCCCGACTGTACTCTCCTACAATGAGCAGTTCTTC
-,-,TRBJ1-2,TRBV13,CASSLQGSDYGYTF,TGTGCCAGCAGCTTGCAGGGTTCAGACTATGGCTACACCTTC
-,-,TRBJ2-7,TRBV15,CATSLRLAYEQYF,TGTGCCACCAGCCTCAGGCTTGCCTACGAGCAGTACTTC
-,-,TRBJ1-1,TRBV29-1,CSVILNTEAFF,TGCAGCGTTATACTGAACACTGAAGCTTTCTTT
-,-,TRBJ2-3,TRBV2,CASNPLDGPDTQYF,TGTGCCAGCAATCCTCTAGACGGGCCAGATACGCAGTATTTT
once,-,TRBJ1-5,TRBV28,CASRQTGLGEPQHF,TGTGCCAGCAGACAAACAGGGCTTGGGGAGCCCCAGCATTTT
-,-,TRBJ2-1,TRBV2,CASSEALQGYEQFF,TGTGCCAGCAGTGAAGCGCTTCAAGGGTATGAGCAGTTCTTC
-,-,TRBJ2-7,TRBV5-4,CASSLFSGWSYEQYF,TGTGCCAGCAGCTTGTTTTCAGGGTGGAGCTACGAGCAGTACTTC
-,TRBD1,TRBJ2-1,TRBV2,CASTDRSSYNEQFF,TGTGCCAGCACGGACAGGAGCTCCTACAATGAGCAGTTCTTC
-,TRBD2,TRBJ2-7,TRBV13,CASSLGLPGGFTYEQYF,TGTGCCAGCAGCTTAGGCCTTCCGGGAGGTTTCACCTACGAGCAGTACTTC
-,TRBD2,TRBJ2-7,TRBV11-2,CASSPGLGRSSYEQYF,TGTGCCAGCAGCCCGGGACTAGGCAGGAGCTCCTACGAGCAGTACTTC
-,-,TRBJ1-2,TRBV5-6,CASSLEVDNGYTF,TGTGCCAGCAGCTTGGAGGTGGATAATGGCTACACCTTC
-,TRBD1,TRBJ2-7,TRBV2,CASRLTGGFDEQYF,TGTGCCAGCAGGCTGACAGGGGGTTTCGACGAGCAGTACTTC
-,TRBD2,TRBJ2-7,TRBV7-8,CASSLEASGSFYEQYF,TGTGCCAGCAGCTTAGAGGCTAGCGGGAGCTTCTACGAGCAGTACTTC
-,-,TRBJ2-7,TRBV28,CASGGEGSYEQYF,TGTGCCAGCGGAGGGGAAGGGTCCTACGAGCAGTACTTC
-,-,TRBJ2-2,TRBV13,CASSLLLQTNTGELFF,TGTGCCAGCAGCTTACTGTTACAAACTAACACCGGGGAGCTGTTTTTT
-,-,TRBJ2-7,TRBV5-1,CASSSALDGPYEQYF,TGCGCCAGCAGCTCGGCCCTCGACGGCCCCTACGAGCAGTACTTC
-,TRBD1,TRBJ1-1,TRBV5-6,CASSPDRGRDEAFF,TGTGCCAGCAGTCCAGACAGGGGGCGCGATGAAGCTTTCTTT
-,-,TRBJ2-3,TRBV28,CASLNGVTSTDTQYF,TGTGCCAGCCTTAACGGGGTTACTAGCACAGATACGCAGTATTTT
-,-,TRBJ2-7,TRBV4-2,CASSQDRASSSYEQYF,TGTGCCAGCAGCCAAGATAGGGCTTCTAGCTCCTACGAGCAGTACTTC
-,-,TRBJ2-7,TRBV6-1,CASSEGGGRIIYEQYF,TGTGCCAGCAGTGAAGGAGGGGGGCGGATCATTTACGAGCAGTACTTC
-,TRBD2,TRBJ2-5,TRBV27,CASSLTSGRYQETQYF,TGTGCCAGCAGTCTGACTAGCGGGAGGTACCAAGAGACCCAGTACTTC
-,-,TRBJ1-2,TRBV10-3,CAISDTLDSYYGYTF,TGTGCCATCAGTGACACCCTAGACAGCTACTATGGCTACACCTTC
-,-,TRBJ2-1,TRBV18,CASSDPWGRLNEQFF,TGTGCCAGCTCAGACCCATGGGGGCGGCTCAATGAGCAGTTCTTC
-,TRBD2,TRBJ2-7,TRBV2,CASSRGDYYEQYF,TGTGCCAGCAGTCGGGGGGATTACTACGAGCAGTACTTC
-,-,TRBJ2-1,TRBV5-4,CASSLVSPHVSHNEQFF,TGTGCCAGCAGCTTGGTCAGTCCTCACGTTTCCCACAATGAGCAGTTCTTC
-,-,TRBJ1-4,TRBV28,CASSLSGATNEKLFF,TGTGCCAGCAGTTTATCAGGGGCAACTAATGAAAAACTGTTTTTT
-,-,TRBJ2-7,TRBV6-7,CASSMGRGYEQYF,TGTGCCAGCAGTATGGGCCGGGGCTACGAGCAGTACTTC
-,TRBD2,TRBJ2-7,TRBV30,CAWTMGLAEAYEQYF,TGTGCCTGGACCATGGGACTAGCGGAGGCCTACGAGCAGTACTTC
-,-,TRBJ2-1,TRBV7-8,CASNIGNEQFF,TGTGCCAGCAACATCGGGAATGAGCAGTTCTTC
-,-,TRBJ1-1,TRBV6-1,CASSYLGRDTEAFF,TGTGCCAGCAGTTATTTGGGGCGGGACACTGAAGCTTTCTTT
-,-,TRBJ2-5,TRBV5-4,CASSRPAEQETQYF,TGTGCCAGCAGCCGACCAGCGGAACAAGAGACCCAGTACTTC
-,-,TRBJ2-7,TRBV5-4,CASSLEGEQYF,TGTGCCAGCAGCTTGGAAGGCGAGCAGTACTTC
-,-,TRBJ2-2,TRBV2,CASLPHTGELFF,TGTGCCAGCCTGCCACACACCGGGGAGCTGTTTTTT
-,-,TRBJ2-5,TRBV4-1,CASSQERLGEETQYF,TGCGCCAGCAGCCAAGAAAGACTGGGAGAAGAGACCCAGTACTTC
-,TRBD2,TRBJ2-1,TRBV4-1,CASSPASGSPYNEQFF,TGCGCCAGCAGCCCGGCGAGCGGGAGCCCCTACAATGAGCAGTTCTTC
once,-,TRBJ2-7,TRBV27,CASSFGSTAYEQYF,TGTGCCAGCAGTTTCGGGTCCACCGCCTACGAGCAGTACTTC
-,-,TRBJ2-3,TRBV4-1,CASSPLLDTQYF,TGCGCCAGCAGCCCCCTCCTAGATACGCAGTATTTT
-,TRBD1,TRBJ2-1,TRBV13,CASSLGTGNVNEQFF,TGTGCCAGCAGCCTGGGGACAGGGAACGTGAATGAGCAGTTCTTC
-,-,TRBJ1-2,TRBV2,CASRRTARDRYTF,TGTGCCAGCAGGCGGACGGCGCGAGATCGCTACACCTTC
-,TRBD1,TRBJ1-5,TRBV27,CASSLSDRGQPQHF,TGTGCCAGCAGTTTATCAGACAGGGGACAGCCCCAGCATTTT
-,-,TRBJ2-7,TRBV6-6,CASRPTRSYEQYF,TGTGCCAGCAGACCGACAAGATCCTACGAGCAGTACTTC
-,-,TRBJ2-1,TRBV13,CASSLGVTGFGNEQFF,TGTGCCAGCAGCTTAGGTGTTACAGGGTTCGGCAATGAGCAGTTCTTC
-,TRBD2,TRBJ2-7,TRBV5-6,CASSLGLAVYEQYF,TGTGCCAGCAGCTTGGGACTAGCGGTATACGAGCAGTACTTC
-,-,TRBJ2-7,TRBV7-9,CASSFPGQNHEQYF,TGTGCCAGCAGCTTCCCAGGTCAAAATCACGAGCAGTACTTC